This is a list of T cell receptor beta chains from one sample in a study of cytomegalovirus exposure and HLA in healthy donors. Sequenced by immunoSEQ multiplex PCR; TCRdb stores in-frame clones only, minus some. The data show around 100,000 clones, with 60% to 70% seen just once and 3% to 4.5% held by the top ten. Material: PBMCs. Every receptor here comes from a man aged 30 to 39 in good health and CMV-seropositive. CDR3s include the opening cysteine and the closing phenylalanine or tryptophan. Each record gives: CDR3 protein, CDR3 DNA, J gene, D gene, clone size, V gene. A D gene is named only where the DNA matches it firmly. The size entry is marked missing in some rows and otherwise reads once, few, many or a size class.

CDR3 protein: CASSQGDRENTEAFF
CDR3 DNA: TGTGCCAGCAGCCAGGGGGACAGGGAGAACACTGAAGCTTTCTTT
J gene: TRBJ1-1
D gene: TRBD1
clone size: -
V gene: TRBV4-2

CDR3 protein: CASSSRGYGYTF
CDR3 DNA: TGTGCCAGCAGCTCAAGAGGCTATGGCTACACCTTC
J gene: TRBJ1-2
D gene: -
clone size: few
V gene: TRBV11-3

CDR3 protein: CSAFRETQYF
CDR3 DNA: TGCAGTGCTTTCAGGGAGACCCAGTACTTC
J gene: TRBJ2-5
D gene: -
clone size: once
V gene: TRBV20-1

CDR3 protein: CASSEGAGFGYTF
CDR3 DNA: TGTGCCAGCAGTGAAGGGGCAGGGTTTGGCTACACCTTC
J gene: TRBJ1-2
D gene: -
clone size: few
V gene: TRBV6-1

CDR3 protein: CASSLRGNEQFF
CDR3 DNA: TGTGCCAGCAGCCTACGGGGCAATGAGCAGTTCTTC
J gene: TRBJ2-1
D gene: -
clone size: -
V gene: TRBV7-9

CDR3 protein: CASSLKWRDYGYTF
CDR3 DNA: TGCGCCAGCAGCTTGAAATGGAGGGACTATGGCTACACCTTC
J gene: TRBJ1-2
D gene: -
clone size: -
V gene: TRBV5-1

CDR3 protein: CASSHPAGNTEAFF
CDR3 DNA: TGTGCCAGCAGCCACCCGGCGGGAAACACTGAAGCTTTCTTT
J gene: TRBJ1-1
D gene: -
clone size: -
V gene: TRBV4-2

CDR3 protein: CASSPLIGGEQYF
CDR3 DNA: TGTGCCAGCTCACCACTGATAGGGGGCGAGCAGTACTTC
J gene: TRBJ2-7
D gene: -
clone size: few
V gene: TRBV18

CDR3 protein: CASSIEAGNNEQFF
CDR3 DNA: TGTGCCAGTAGTATAGAGGCGGGGAACAATGAGCAGTTCTTC
J gene: TRBJ2-1
D gene: -
clone size: few
V gene: TRBV19

CDR3 protein: CASSENPPTGIGEKLFF
CDR3 DNA: TGTGCCAGCAGTGAAAACCCACCGACAGGAATTGGAGAAAAACTGTTTTTT
J gene: TRBJ1-4
D gene: -
clone size: -
V gene: TRBV6-1

CDR3 protein: CSVEVGGGTEAFF
CDR3 DNA: TGCAGCGTTGAAGTGGGGGGAGGAACTGAAGCTTTCTTT
J gene: TRBJ1-1
D gene: -
clone size: -
V gene: TRBV29-1

CDR3 protein: CAISTGDEKLFF
CDR3 DNA: TGTGCCATCAGTACAGGGGACGAAAAACTGTTTTTT
J gene: TRBJ1-4
D gene: TRBD1
clone size: -
V gene: TRBV10-3

CDR3 protein: CASSLMTGGSEKLFF
CDR3 DNA: TGTGCCAGCTCACTAATGACAGGGGGCAGTGAAAAACTGTTTTTT
J gene: TRBJ1-4
D gene: TRBD1
clone size: -
V gene: TRBV18

CDR3 protein: CASSSGLSGDTQYF
CDR3 DNA: TGTGCCAGCAGCTCGGGACTGAGCGGGGATACGCAGTATTTT
J gene: TRBJ2-3
D gene: -
clone size: few
V gene: TRBV5-4

CDR3 protein: CATSRGGGQGSPLHF
CDR3 DNA: TGTGCCACCAGCAGAGGAGGGGGTCAAGGTTCACCCCTCCACTTT
J gene: TRBJ1-6
D gene: -
clone size: -
V gene: TRBV15

CDR3 protein: CASEAQPSSGNTIYF
CDR3 DNA: TGTGCCAGCGAGGCCCAGCCCAGCTCTGGAAACACCATATATTTT
J gene: TRBJ1-3
D gene: -
clone size: few
V gene: TRBV6-1

CDR3 protein: CASSHGLAGTQYF
CDR3 DNA: TGTGCCAGCAGCCATGGACTAGCGGGGACCCAGTACTTC
J gene: TRBJ2-5
D gene: TRBD2
clone size: -
V gene: TRBV7-2

CDR3 protein: CASSLPSAGEKLFF
CDR3 DNA: TGCGCCAGCAGCTTGCCCTCCGCAGGGGAAAAACTGTTTTTT
J gene: TRBJ1-4
D gene: -
clone size: -
V gene: TRBV5-1

CDR3 protein: CASIKGGAGPEAFF
CDR3 DNA: TGTGCCAGCATCAAAGGGGGCGCAGGTCCTGAAGCTTTCTTT
J gene: TRBJ1-1
D gene: TRBD1
clone size: once
V gene: TRBV2

CDR3 protein: CASSLGGRASYGYTF
CDR3 DNA: TGTGCCAGCAGCTTAGGTGGCAGGGCTAGCTATGGCTACACCTTC
J gene: TRBJ1-2
D gene: -
clone size: -
V gene: TRBV7-3

CDR3 protein: CASSQVAGGPYEQYF
CDR3 DNA: TGCGCCAGCAGCCAAGTTGCGGGGGGGCCCTACGAGCAGTACTTC
J gene: TRBJ2-7
D gene: TRBD2
clone size: -
V gene: TRBV4-1

CDR3 protein: CAISEFETEAFF
CDR3 DNA: TGTGCCATCAGTGAGTTCGAGACTGAAGCTTTCTTT
J gene: TRBJ1-1
D gene: -
clone size: -
V gene: TRBV10-3

CDR3 protein: CASSEARGATTNYGYTF
CDR3 DNA: TGTGCCAGCAGTGAAGCGCGGGGGGCGACAACTAACTATGGCTACACCTTC
J gene: TRBJ1-2
D gene: -
clone size: -
V gene: TRBV2

CDR3 protein: CASSIAGGGTDTQYF
CDR3 DNA: TGTGCCAGTAGTATAGCGGGGGGAGGTACAGATACGCAGTATTTT
J gene: TRBJ2-3
D gene: TRBD2
clone size: -
V gene: TRBV19

CDR3 protein: CASSARQAAFF
CDR3 DNA: TGTGCCAGCTCAGCACGACAGGCAGCTTTCTTT
J gene: TRBJ1-1
D gene: -
clone size: -
V gene: TRBV18

CDR3 protein: CASSIGTGGVYNEQFF
CDR3 DNA: TGTGCCAGTAGTATAGGTACGGGGGGTGTTTACAATGAGCAGTTCTTC
J gene: TRBJ2-1
D gene: TRBD2
clone size: -
V gene: TRBV19

CDR3 protein: CASSQETGLAGWSYEQYF
CDR3 DNA: TGCGCCAGCAGCCAAGAAACAGGACTAGCGGGGTGGTCCTACGAGCAGTACTTC
J gene: TRBJ2-7
D gene: TRBD2
clone size: -
V gene: TRBV4-1

CDR3 protein: CASSLAGDTGELFF
CDR3 DNA: TGCGCCAGCAGCTTAGCAGGCGACACCGGGGAGCTGTTTTTT
J gene: TRBJ2-2
D gene: -
clone size: -
V gene: TRBV5-1

CDR3 protein: CASNKGGSPLHF
CDR3 DNA: TGTGCCAGCAACAAGGGGGGATCACCCCTCCACTTT
J gene: TRBJ1-6
D gene: -
clone size: -
V gene: TRBV21-1

CDR3 protein: CASSPPAGSSPYGYTF
CDR3 DNA: TGTGCCAGCTCACCACCGGCGGGTTCAAGCCCTTATGGCTACACCTTC
J gene: TRBJ1-2
D gene: -
clone size: few
V gene: TRBV18